This TCR beta chain was sequenced in a study of T cell responses to AZD1222 COVID-19 vaccine. General observations from the study: Donors in the cohort were predominantly white British and more often female, and clonal diversity was possibly underestimated. CD4 TCRs linked to vaccination spanned spike, dominating at 160-218 and 743-854. The peak T cell response came first, and repertoires were sampled only after it.

V was trimmed by 5 bases and J by 4 bases, leaving 18 bases between them. Germline V gives CDR1 LNHDA, CDR2 SQIVND (reference sequence). This CDR3 region has 15 residues. In regard to this clone: Its antigen is not identified.

The method was immunoSEQ multiplex PCR; TCRdb's version includes in-frame clones alone and lacks a portion of them. The repertoire holds about 78,000 clones, 75% to 95% seen once, with around 3.4% in the top ten. This rearrangement joins TRBV19 to TRBJ2-7; possibly TRBD2 for D (7 bases). The source material was peripheral blood, sampled 28 days after the second AZD1222 dose. This TCR derives from an adult who received the AZD1222 COVID-19 vaccine. Here the CDR3 reads CASSGGRGTSYEQYF. As DNA, the CDR3 is TGTGCCAGTAGTGGGGGGAGGGGGACTTCGTACGAGCAGTACTTC. The whole variable domain, filled in from reference TRBV19 and TRBJ2-7, reads DGGITQSPKYLFRKEGQNVTLSCEQNLNHDAMYWYRQDPGQGLRLIYYSQIVNDFQKGDIAEGYSVSREKKESFPLTVTSAQKNPTAFYLCASSGGRGTSYEQYFGPGTRLTVT.